One and the same sample provided the 18 T cell receptor beta chains below, sequenced in a study of T cell repertoires in aging, cancer and after chemotherapy. Peripheral blood genomic DNA, not sorted cells or RNA, was the template. Multiplex touch-down PCR with TRB-A/B primers amplified rearranged V-D-J TRB sequences. TCRdb independently ran MiXCR on the multiplex PCR reads; one entry per CDR3 protein. Of over 9,500 distinct CDR3 sequences listed, roughly a third are singletons. The material sequenced was blood. These receptors were taken from a human donor in good health.

The chain combines TRBV5-6 with TRBJ2-5; 8 bases map to TRBD1. CDR3 length equals 14 residues. CDR1 SGHDT and CDR2 YYEEEE come from the germline V gene. Trimming removed 3 bases from V and 7 bases from J; junction bases left unmatched: 8. The CDR3 here is CASSSTGAHGTQYF. CDR3 coding DNA: TGTGCCAGCAGCTCGACAGGGGCCCACGGGACCCAGTACTTC.

The chain links TRBV11-3 to TRBJ1-3, with D unclear. The length of the CDR3 is 16 residues. V lost 5 bases, J lost 0 bases, and 14 bases lay in between. Germline V gene sequence: CDR1 SGHNT, CDR2 YENEEA. The CDR3 sequence: CASSQGSTTSGNTIYF. Here the CDR3 DNA reads TGTGCCAGCAGCCAAGGGTCGACCACCTCTGGAAACACCATATATTTT. Using reference TRBV11-3 and TRBJ1-3 for the parts outside the CDR3, the full variable domain is EAGVVQSPRYKIIEKKQPVAFWCNPISGHNTLYWYLQNLGQGPELLIRYENEEAVDDSQLPKDRFSAERLKGVDSTLKIQPAELGDSAVYLCASSQGSTTSGNTIYFGEGSWLTVV.

This clonotype has just a few counts. The chain employs TRBV12-3 or TRBV12-4 and TRBJ2-7, with a weak D call TRBD2 (6 bases). Trimming removed 5 bases from V and 8 bases from J, with 13 bases in between. This CDR3 has 12 amino acids. The CDR3 region is CASSLPGGQQYF. The CDR3 DNA reads as TGTGCCAGCAGTCTCCCCGGGGGTCAGCAGTACTTC.

V usage is TRBV20-1 and J usage is TRBJ1-2; possible D gene TRBD1, 6 bases. CDR3 length: 14 amino acids. V shed 2 bases and J shed 5 bases, with 15 bases lying between them. Germline V gene sequence: CDR1 DFQATT, CDR2 SNEGSKA (reference sequence). The CDR3: CSARISGARYGYTF. The CDR3 nucleotides read TGCAGTGCTAGAATCTCAGGGGCTCGGTATGGCTACACCTTC.

The chain has TRBV19 and TRBJ2-1; TRBD2 is a possible D gene (6 bases). The V and J ends lost 5 bases and 0 bases respectively, with 11 bases between them. CDR1 is LNHDA and CDR2 is SQIVND in the germline V gene (reference sequence). CDR3 length equals 15 residues. Here the CDR3 DNA reads TGTGCCAGTAGTCCACTAGCTCTCTCCTACAATGAGCAGTTCTTC. It encodes CASSPLALSYNEQFF.

The DNA of the CDR3 is TGTGCCAGCAGCCTGGGAAAACGACTAGCGGGAGCAGATACGCAGTATTTT. Protein: CASSLGKRLAGADTQYF. V usage is TRBV6-4 and J usage is TRBJ2-3; 12 nucleotides agree with TRBD2. The trim removed 6 bases at V and 4 bases at J, leaving 11 bases unmatched. From germline, CDR1 is MRHNA and CDR2 SNTAGT. The CDR3 has 17 amino acids.

The chain links TRBV5-1 to TRBJ2-2; TRBD2 aligns across 12 bases. The germline gives CDR1 SGHRS, CDR2 YFSETQ. The CDR3 sequence is 17 residues long. Trimming took 4 bases from V and 3 from J; bases not matched to a gene: 7. In DNA, the CDR3 is TGCGCCAGCAGCCCAATGGGACTAGCGGGCGACACCGGGGAGCTGTTTTTT. It translates to CASSPMGLAGDTGELFF.

This clonotype has a handful of counts. The rearrangement links TRBV15 to TRBJ2-1; TRBD1 might be the D (7 bases). V lost 5 bases, J lost 3 bases, and 14 bases lay in between. There are 15 residues in the CDR3. Germline V CDR1 and CDR2: LNHNV, YYDKDF (reference sequence). The CDR3 spells CATSWLQGGYNEQFF. The CDR3 coding sequence is TGTGCCACCAGCTGGTTGCAGGGGGGCTACAATGAGCAGTTCTTC.

This chain uses TRBV7-2 with TRBJ1-5; D is unresolved. V was pared by 5 bases and J by 3 bases, with 8 bases between. This CDR3 is 13 amino acids long. Per germline, CDR1 SGHTA and CDR2 FQGNSA. CDR3 protein: CASSVRANQPQHF. CDR3 sequence (DNA): TGTGCCAGCAGCGTCCGGGCCAATCAGCCCCAGCATTTT.

Concerning this clonotype: Germline is not matched at one junction end, which may reflect a read error. The chain employs TRBV11-1 and TRBJ1-5, with TRBD1 as a possible D gene (6 bases). Germline V gene data show CDR1 as SGHAT and CDR2 as FQDESV (reference sequence). The CDR3 is 16 amino acids. The CDR3 nucleotides read TGCGCCAGCAGCCAATCAAACCCTAGGGGGAATCAGCCCCAGCATTTT. This encodes CASSQSNPRGNQPQHF.

The rearrangement links TRBV6-6 to TRBJ2-3; TRBD1 matches at 7 bases. In germline, CDR1 is MNHNY, CDR2 SVGAGI (reference sequence). J lost 2 bases, V lost 0 bases, and 5 bases had no gene match. The CDR3 has 16 residues. Here the CDR3 DNA reads TGTGCCAGCAGTTACTCGAGGGGACAGCCCACAGATACGCAGTATTTT. It specifies CASSYSRGQPTDTQYF.

V gene TRBV4-3 combines with J gene TRBJ2-2; the D gene is possibly TRBD1 (6 bases). Germline lookup yields CDR1 LGHNA and CDR2 YSLEER. This CDR3 spans 14 amino acids. V was shortened by 0 bases and J by 6 bases, with 8 bases between the two germline ends. This chain's CDR3 is CASSQDQGSGELFF. CDR3 DNA sequence: TGCGCCAGCAGCCAAGACCAGGGGTCCGGGGAGCTGTTTTTT.

V is TRBV11-3 and J is TRBJ2-5; no firm D call. In germline, CDR1 is SGHNT, CDR2 YENEEA. V lost 3 bases to trimming and J lost 2 bases, with 1 base between them. The CDR3 covers 11 residues. CDR3 in DNA: TGTGCCAGCAGCTTTCAAGAGACCCAGTACTTC. Its protein is CASSFQETQYF.

The gene calls are TRBV27 and TRBJ2-3; 7 nucleotides agree with TRBD2. The CDR3 spans 12 residues. Trimming took 6 bases from V and 11 from J; bases not matched to a gene: 8. Germline V gene lookup returns CDR1 MNHEY and CDR2 SMNVEV (reference sequence). The CDR3 spells CASRSRGGGQYF. The DNA for the CDR3 is TGTGCCAGCAGGTCGCGCGGGGGAGGGCAGTATTTT.

This clonotype was detected only a few times. V and J are TRBV12-3 or TRBV12-4 and TRBJ2-7; maybe TRBD1 (6 bases). The CDR3 has 14 residues. V lost 5 bases to trimming and J lost 6 bases, with 17 bases between them. The CDR3 here is CASSPGWGRGEQYF. As DNA, the CDR3 is TGTGCCAGCAGTCCCGGGTGGGGCAGGGGCGAGCAGTACTTC.

This clonotype was detected a few times. This chain links TRBV11-3 with TRBJ2-7; D remains ambiguous. The V end lost 4 bases, the J end lost 7 bases, and 11 bases lay between the germline ends. CDR1 SGHNT and CDR2 YENEEA come from the germline V gene. The CDR3 loop spans 12 amino acids. CDR3 protein: CASSSFLGEQYF. CDR3 nucleotide sequence: TGTGCCAGCAGCTCATTCCTGGGGGAGCAGTACTTC. The variable domain in full, with the rest retrieved from reference TRBV11-3 and TRBJ2-7, is EAGVVQSPRYKIIEKKQPVAFWCNPISGHNTLYWYLQNLGQGPELLIRYENEEAVDDSQLPKDRFSAERLKGVDSTLKIQPAELGDSAVYLCASSSFLGEQYFGPGTRLTVT.

Relative to its sample, this clonotype is medium-sized (0.01 to 0.1%). The rearrangement joins TRBV29-1 to TRBJ1-5; possibly TRBD1 for D (6 bases). The CDR3 has 13 amino acids. The germline CDR1 and CDR2 sequences are SQVTM and ANQGSEA. Trimming took off 6 bases at V and 3 bases at J, with 12 bases between the two ends. CDR3 sequence (DNA): TGCAGCGTCAAGACAGGAATCAATCAGCCCCAGCATTTT. Encoded protein: CSVKTGINQPQHF. Using reference TRBV29-1 and TRBJ1-5 for the parts outside the CDR3, the full variable domain is SAVISQKPSRDICQRGTSLTIQCQVDSQVTMMFWYRQQPGQSLTLIATANQGSEATYESGFVIDKFPISRPNLTFSTLTVSNMSPEDSSIYLCSVKTGINQPQHFGDGTRLSIL.

This clonotype showed up just a few times. V gene TRBV10-2 combines with J gene TRBJ2-7; a weak D match, TRBD2 (6 bases). V shed 6 bases and J shed 0 bases, with 18 bases lying between them. The CDR3 runs 16 residues. The V gene's germline CDR1 is WSHSY and CDR2 SAAADI. The CDR3 DNA reads TGCGCCAGCAGGGAAACCGGCACCGGGGGCTCCTACGAGCAGTACTTC. Protein: CASRETGTGGSYEQYF.